The clone carrying this T cell receptor beta chain was found a few times. TCR beta libraries were built with iRepertoire HTBI primers and Arm-PCR of CDR3 regions. TCRdb itself ran the multiplex PCR reads through MiXCR, one entry per CDR3 protein. The sample holds about 500,000 distinct CDR3 sequences, 15% to 20% seen once. These data come from a study of regulatory T cells in long-lasting Graves disease. Germline values: CDR1 MGHRA, CDR2 YSYEKL. CDR3 length: 15 amino acids. Trimming removed 3 bases from V and 2 bases from J, with 11 bases in between. Time point here: newly diagnosed GD, antithyroid drugs for less than 3 months. The TCR library was made from RNA extracted from PBMCs. This same sample was also taken into another study, of T cells in Graves' hyperthyroidism and ophthalmopathy.

Source: peripheral blood mononuclear cells (PBMCs), taken at new diagnosis, from a patient treated with antithyroid drugs. The chain uses TRBV4-1 and TRBJ1-5; D might be TRBD1 (6 bases). This receptor was identified in a man in his forties or fifties with Graves disease. CDR3: CASSQRGGGNQPQHF. The CDR3 DNA reads as TGCGCCAGCAGCCAGCGGGGGGGCGGCAATCAGCCCCAGCATTTT.